Sequencing of this TCR beta chain was carried out in a study of CD8 T cells in ankylosing spondylitis. Study findings and constraints: What seemed typical of ankylosing spondylitis blood was a TCR beta motif built from 7 or 8 highly homologous variants.

On this clonotype: Its antigen is not known.

Making the TCR beta libraries involved quantitative 5'-RACE with molecular barcodes. TCRdb reanalysed the 5' RACE reads using MiXCR and keeps one entry per CDR3 protein. Counted here are about 510,000 distinct CDR3 sequences, approximately 5.3% occurring once; the ten biggest clones make up under 4.5%. CDR3 size: 19 residues. Germline V gene sequence: CDR1 MNHEY, CDR2 SVGEGT. V lost 6 bases and J lost 1; bases outside the gene matches: 19. The sequence derives from a male donor with ankylosing spondylitis. This rearrangement joins TRBV6-2 or TRBV6-3 to TRBJ2-3; 7 bases are shared with TRBD1. The sample taken for sequencing was blood, either unsorted or a sorted T cell fraction (not recorded which). CDR3 DNA: TGTGCCAGCAGCCCCGAGGGGGCCGGCGTATATGTACGCACAGATACGCAGTATTTT. This gives the protein CASSPEGAGVYVRTDTQYF.